The rows below give T cell receptor beta chains drawn from one sample of a study of cytomegalovirus exposure and HLA in healthy donors. Generated by immunoSEQ multiplex PCR, the TCRdb table keeps only in-frame clones and is missing some. The sample lists some 90,000 clones, about 81% occurring once. Material: PBMCs. Receptors originate from a man aged 40-55 years in good health and CMV-seronegative. The CDR3 runs from the conserved cysteine through the conserved F or W. The order of the fields is clone size, D gene, V gene, J gene, CDR3 length, CDR3 DNA, CDR3 protein. A D gene is named only where the DNA matches it firmly. The listing skips clone size in some rows; elsewhere it reads once, few, many or a size class.

abundance: .; d_gene: .; v_gene: TRBV2; j_gene: TRBJ1-3; len: 13; CDR3nt: TGTGCCAGCAGTGGGAGCTCTGGAAACACCATATATTTT; CDR3aa: CASSGSSGNTIYF
abundance: .; d_gene: .; v_gene: TRBV9; j_gene: TRBJ1-2; len: 15; CDR3nt: TGTGCCAGCAGTCCCTCCCCACAGGGAAACTATGGCTACACCTTC; CDR3aa: CASSPSPQGNYGYTF
abundance: few; d_gene: .; v_gene: TRBV11-2; j_gene: TRBJ1-5; len: 12; CDR3nt: TGTGCCAGCAGCGCGGGGGGACAGCCCCAGCATTTT; CDR3aa: CASSAGGQPQHF
abundance: .; d_gene: .; v_gene: TRBV7-6; j_gene: TRBJ1-1; len: 14; CDR3nt: TGTGCCAGCAGCCCGCGGACAGTTAACACTGAAGCTTTCTTT; CDR3aa: CASSPRTVNTEAFF
abundance: .; d_gene: .; v_gene: TRBV11-2; j_gene: TRBJ2-7; len: 13; CDR3nt: TGTGCCAGCAGCTTATCTAGAAGGGGCGAGCAGTACTTC; CDR3aa: CASSLSRRGEQYF
abundance: .; d_gene: TRBD2; v_gene: TRBV5-1; j_gene: TRBJ2-7; len: 14; CDR3nt: TGCGCCAGCAGCTTTGGGGGGGACCTCTACGAGCAGTACTTC; CDR3aa: CASSFGGDLYEQYF
abundance: .; d_gene: TRBD1; v_gene: TRBV7-8; j_gene: TRBJ1-2; len: 13; CDR3nt: TGTGCCAGCAGCCAGAGGACAGGGAATGGCTACACCTTC; CDR3aa: CASSQRTGNGYTF
abundance: .; d_gene: TRBD1; v_gene: TRBV27; j_gene: TRBJ1-3; len: 14; CDR3nt: TGTGCCAGCAGACGACAGGGGGCTGGAAACACCATATATTTT; CDR3aa: CASRRQGAGNTIYF
abundance: .; d_gene: .; v_gene: TRBV18; j_gene: TRBJ1-2; len: 13; CDR3nt: TGTGCCAGCTCACCATCCGATACGCGTGGCTACACCTTC; CDR3aa: CASSPSDTRGYTF
abundance: .; d_gene: .; v_gene: TRBV21-1; j_gene: TRBJ1-4; len: 14; CDR3nt: TGTGCCAGCAGCAACAGGGGTGCTAATGAAAAACTGTTTTTT; CDR3aa: CASSNRGANEKLFF
abundance: .; d_gene: TRBD1; v_gene: TRBV5-1; j_gene: TRBJ1-3; len: 13; CDR3nt: TGCGCCAGCAGCCCTGGACAGGAACTCACCATATATTTT; CDR3aa: CASSPGQELTIYF
abundance: .; d_gene: .; v_gene: TRBV6-1; j_gene: TRBJ2-1; len: 15; CDR3nt: TGTGCCAGCAGTGCACTGTGGGGCTCTGGGGGCTCGCAGTTCTTC; CDR3aa: CASSALWGSGGSQFF
abundance: few; d_gene: .; v_gene: TRBV30; j_gene: TRBJ2-3; len: 16; CDR3nt: TGTGCCTGGAGTGTAGGGGAGGGGGTACCCACAGATACGCAGTATTTT; CDR3aa: CAWSVGEGVPTDTQYF
abundance: once; d_gene: .; v_gene: TRBV6-5; j_gene: TRBJ1-4; len: 16; CDR3nt: TGTGCCAGCAGTTACCTCCCGCGGGGGGCTAATGAAAAACTGTTTTTT; CDR3aa: CASSYLPRGANEKLFF
abundance: .; d_gene: .; v_gene: TRBV4-3; j_gene: TRBJ1-4; len: 13; CDR3nt: TGCGCCAGCAGCCAGGCTCCACAGGAAAAACTGTTTTTT; CDR3aa: CASSQAPQEKLFF
abundance: once; d_gene: .; v_gene: TRBV18; j_gene: TRBJ1-6; len: 14; CDR3nt: TGTGCCAGCTCTCTAAAGGAGGAGCAGTCACCCCTCCACTTT; CDR3aa: CASSLKEEQSPLHF
abundance: .; d_gene: .; v_gene: TRBV7-7; j_gene: TRBJ2-3; len: 13; CDR3nt: TGTGCCAGCAGCGGATCAGGGTCGGATACGCAGTATTTT; CDR3aa: CASSGSGSDTQYF
abundance: .; d_gene: TRBD2; v_gene: TRBV28; j_gene: TRBJ2-3; len: 16; CDR3nt: TGTGCCAGCAGTTTACGGCTAGCGGGGGGGCAAAATACGCAGTATTTT; CDR3aa: CASSLRLAGGQNTQYF
abundance: .; d_gene: TRBD1; v_gene: TRBV14; j_gene: TRBJ1-6; len: 17; CDR3nt: TGTGCCAGCAGCCAAGGGACAGGGGCCCCATTTAGCTCACCCCTCCACTTT; CDR3aa: CASSQGTGAPFSSPLHF
abundance: .; d_gene: TRBD1; v_gene: TRBV27; j_gene: TRBJ1-1; len: 16; CDR3nt: TGTGCCAGCAGTTTATCCTCACAGGGGGCTTGGACTGAAGCTTTCTTT; CDR3aa: CASSLSSQGAWTEAFF
abundance: few; d_gene: .; v_gene: TRBV19; j_gene: TRBJ1-5; len: 14; CDR3nt: TGTGCCAGTAGTATCGGACAGTCGGATCAGCCCCAGCATTTT; CDR3aa: CASSIGQSDQPQHF
abundance: .; d_gene: .; v_gene: TRBV5-1; j_gene: TRBJ1-4; len: 16; CDR3nt: TGCGCCAGCAGCTTGCGGGTCATTGCAACTAATGAAAAACTGTTTTTT; CDR3aa: CASSLRVIATNEKLFF
abundance: few; d_gene: TRBD1; v_gene: TRBV15; j_gene: TRBJ1-4; len: 18; CDR3nt: TGTGCCACCAGCAGAGGGGGGACAGTGGCCGGAAACAATGAAAAACTGTTTTTT; CDR3aa: CATSRGGTVAGNNEKLFF
abundance: .; d_gene: TRBD2; v_gene: TRBV5-1; j_gene: TRBJ2-1; len: 18; CDR3nt: TGCGCCAGCAGCCCACGGACTAGCGGGGCCCTCTCCTACAATGAGCAGTTCTTC; CDR3aa: CASSPRTSGALSYNEQFF
abundance: .; d_gene: TRBD1; v_gene: TRBV19; j_gene: TRBJ1-5; len: 16; CDR3nt: TGTGCCAGTAGCGTGACAGGGGCCAGGGGCAATCAGCCCCAGCATTTT; CDR3aa: CASSVTGARGNQPQHF
abundance: few; d_gene: TRBD2; v_gene: TRBV6-5; j_gene: TRBJ2-1; len: 15; CDR3nt: TGTGCCAGCAGATCCGGGACTAGCGGGGGCAATGAGCAGTTCTTC; CDR3aa: CASRSGTSGGNEQFF
abundance: .; d_gene: .; v_gene: TRBV5-1; j_gene: TRBJ1-2; len: 13; CDR3nt: TGCGCCAGCAGCTTGGACAGGGAGTATGGCTACACCTTC; CDR3aa: CASSLDREYGYTF
abundance: .; d_gene: .; v_gene: TRBV2; j_gene: TRBJ1-5; len: 13; CDR3nt: TGTGCCAGCTCAGACAGGCGCAATCAGCCCCAGCATTTT; CDR3aa: CASSDRRNQPQHF
abundance: .; d_gene: TRBD1; v_gene: TRBV6-5; j_gene: TRBJ2-4; len: 15; CDR3nt: TGTGCCAGCAGTTACGGGCAGGGGGTAGGAAACATTCAGTACTTC; CDR3aa: CASSYGQGVGNIQYF
abundance: .; d_gene: .; v_gene: TRBV5-1; j_gene: TRBJ1-1; len: 14; CDR3nt: TGCGCCAGCGACAGTGGGGGGGGGAACACTGAAGCTTTCTTT; CDR3aa: CASDSGGGNTEAFF
abundance: .; d_gene: .; v_gene: TRBV7-6; j_gene: TRBJ2-7; len: 12; CDR3nt: TGTGCCAGCAGCCACGACAACTACGAGCAGTACTTC; CDR3aa: CASSHDNYEQYF
abundance: once; d_gene: .; v_gene: TRBV5-4; j_gene: TRBJ2-7; len: 14; CDR3nt: TGTGCCAGCAGCTTGCGCCAGGGGCCCTACGAGCAGTACTTC; CDR3aa: CASSLRQGPYEQYF
abundance: .; d_gene: .; v_gene: TRBV2; j_gene: TRBJ1-6; len: 14; CDR3nt: TGTGCCAGCAGTGAAAAGGGGGAAATGACACCCCTCCACTTT; CDR3aa: CASSEKGEMTPLHF
abundance: .; d_gene: TRBD1; v_gene: TRBV19; j_gene: TRBJ1-5; len: 14; CDR3nt: TGTGCCAGTAGTACCCCACAGGGGGCCCAGCCCCAGCATTTT; CDR3aa: CASSTPQGAQPQHF
abundance: .; d_gene: .; v_gene: TRBV5-1; j_gene: TRBJ2-7; len: 13; CDR3nt: TGCGCCAGCAGCTCCGGTGACTCCTACGAGCAGTACTTC; CDR3aa: CASSSGDSYEQYF
abundance: .; d_gene: .; v_gene: TRBV7-9; j_gene: TRBJ1-4; len: 13; CDR3nt: TGTGCCAGCAGCCGGACAGCTAATGAAAAACTGTTTTTT; CDR3aa: CASSRTANEKLFF
abundance: .; d_gene: TRBD2; v_gene: TRBV4-1; j_gene: TRBJ2-2; len: 17; CDR3nt: TGCGCCAGCAGCCAAGATGGTAGCGGGGCTTCACCCGGGGAGCTGTTTTTT; CDR3aa: CASSQDGSGASPGELFF
abundance: once; d_gene: TRBD1; v_gene: TRBV7-9; j_gene: TRBJ1-2; len: 14; CDR3nt: TGTGCCAGCAGCTCGGGACAGAGATTATATGGCTACACCTTC; CDR3aa: CASSSGQRLYGYTF
abundance: .; d_gene: .; v_gene: TRBV9; j_gene: TRBJ1-3; len: 15; CDR3nt: TGTGCCAGCAGTCAGGGCGGGGGTTCTGGAAACACCATATATTTT; CDR3aa: CASSQGGGSGNTIYF
abundance: .; d_gene: .; v_gene: TRBV28; j_gene: TRBJ1-5; len: 14; CDR3nt: TGTGCCAGCAGTTCGCCAGGGCCAAATCAGCCCCAGCATTTT; CDR3aa: CASSSPGPNQPQHF
abundance: .; d_gene: .; v_gene: TRBV4-3; j_gene: TRBJ1-2; len: 14; CDR3nt: TGCGCCAGCAGCCAAGATTCCACGGGCTATGGCTACACCTTC; CDR3aa: CASSQDSTGYGYTF
abundance: .; d_gene: .; v_gene: TRBV2; j_gene: TRBJ2-1; len: 14; CDR3nt: TGTGCCAGCAAACAGGGTAGCTCCTACAATGAGCAGTTCTTC; CDR3aa: CASKQGSSYNEQFF
abundance: .; d_gene: TRBD1; v_gene: TRBV19; j_gene: TRBJ1-2; len: 14; CDR3nt: TGTGCCAGTAGTCCTCAGGGGGCTTCAAATGGCTACACCTTC; CDR3aa: CASSPQGASNGYTF
abundance: .; d_gene: TRBD2; v_gene: TRBV10-3; j_gene: TRBJ2-7; len: 15; CDR3nt: TGTGCCTCCTCGGGGGAGCGGGGGGCCGGGTACGAGCAGTACTTC; CDR3aa: CASSGERGAGYEQYF
abundance: .; d_gene: TRBD2; v_gene: TRBV7-2; j_gene: TRBJ2-5; len: 15; CDR3nt: TGTGCCAGCAGCCCTAGCGGGGGGGCTGGAGAGACCCAGTACTTC; CDR3aa: CASSPSGGAGETQYF